Each of the 2 T cell receptor beta chains below was sequenced from the same sample in a study of shared clonotypes between healthy human individuals. Data came from immunoSEQ multiplex PCR; TCRdb stores just in-frame clones and leaves some out. The table shows roughly 850,000 clones, with 90% to 98% occurring only once. CD45RO negativity and positive selection for CCR7 defined naive CD8 cells, a population that excluded terminally differentiated effector memory CD45RA+ cells. What was sequenced was naive CD8+ T cells sorted from blood. The receptor set was obtained from a man aged 30-40 years in good health.

This chain joins TRBV5-5 and TRBJ2-5; 8 nucleotides match TRBD2. The V segment lost 9 bases and the J segment 4 bases; nucleotides outside the gene matches: 11. This CDR3 is 14 amino acids long. The germline V gene encodes CDR1 SGHKS and CDR2 YYEKEE (reference sequence). In DNA, the CDR3 is TGTGCCACGAGCAGCGGGAGCGTTCGAGAGACCCAGTACTTC. This gives the protein CATSSGSVRETQYF.

This clone was counted a single time. The chain links TRBV27 to TRBJ1-3, with D hard to call. CDR1 MNHEY and CDR2 SMNVEV come from the germline V gene (reference sequence). The CDR3 has 14 residues. The V end was cut by 5 bases, the J end by 0 bases, with 8 bases between. This chain's CDR3 is CASSNSFSGNTIYF. CDR3 coding DNA: TGTGCCAGCAGTAACAGCTTCTCTGGAAACACCATATATTTT.